This T cell receptor beta chain stems from a study of shared clonotypes between healthy human individuals. Assay: immunoSEQ multiplex PCR; the TCRdb copy retains only in-frame clones and omits some. The table lists approximately 2.1 million clones, more than 85% of them singletons. General observations from the study: Apart from blood, nothing was sampled; tissue repertoires likely differ. How much donors shared clonotypes was expected to be affected by sequencing depth. Generally, naive subsets (rather than memory subsets) showed larger estimated richness.

The germline V gene has CDR1 SGHTA and CDR2 FQGTGA. Deletions cut 0 bases from V and 8 bases from J, with 13 bases between. This CDR3 has 14 amino acids. The CD4+ fraction was divided into a CD45RA+ naive subset and a CD45RA-negative memory subset. A remark on this clone: Its antigen is currently unknown.

Sequencing was performed on naive CD4+ T cells from PBMCs. Indicated subset: CD45RA+ positively selected. This TCR was recovered from a man between 18 and 35 years old in good health. Some clones in this sample may be carry-over from other donors' samples. The chain recombines TRBV7-3 with TRBJ1-1; D gene unclear. Written as DNA, the CDR3 is TGTGCCAGCAGCTTAACTGCGTCGGCCACGGAAGCTTTCTTT. It specifies CASSLTASATEAFF.